A single TCR beta chain is shown here with its context. Sequencing was performed with immunoSEQ multiplex PCR; in TCRdb, only in-frame clones are kept and a portion is missing. The table lists 200,000 to 300,000 clones, approximately 90% of them singletons. The sample comes from a study of blood T cell repertoires in COVID-19. Study context: Nucleic acid was either cDNA or gDNA, and it came from T cells, B-cell-depleted T cells, or PBMCs.

Trimming took 6 bases from V and 4 from J, leaving 19 bases between them. The CDR3 consists of 16 residues. Looked up from germline, CDR1 is SGHTA and CDR2 is FQGNSA. The chain joins TRBV7-2 to TRBJ2-1; D might be TRBD2 (6 bases). This clonotype originated in a woman aged 25 to 39 with COVID-19, enrolled during active disease. The sample consisted of peripheral blood. CDR3 sequence (DNA): TGTGCCAGCAGGGGGGGTGGAGTAGCGAGATACAATGAGCAGTTCTTC. Encoded protein: CASRGGGVARYNEQFF.